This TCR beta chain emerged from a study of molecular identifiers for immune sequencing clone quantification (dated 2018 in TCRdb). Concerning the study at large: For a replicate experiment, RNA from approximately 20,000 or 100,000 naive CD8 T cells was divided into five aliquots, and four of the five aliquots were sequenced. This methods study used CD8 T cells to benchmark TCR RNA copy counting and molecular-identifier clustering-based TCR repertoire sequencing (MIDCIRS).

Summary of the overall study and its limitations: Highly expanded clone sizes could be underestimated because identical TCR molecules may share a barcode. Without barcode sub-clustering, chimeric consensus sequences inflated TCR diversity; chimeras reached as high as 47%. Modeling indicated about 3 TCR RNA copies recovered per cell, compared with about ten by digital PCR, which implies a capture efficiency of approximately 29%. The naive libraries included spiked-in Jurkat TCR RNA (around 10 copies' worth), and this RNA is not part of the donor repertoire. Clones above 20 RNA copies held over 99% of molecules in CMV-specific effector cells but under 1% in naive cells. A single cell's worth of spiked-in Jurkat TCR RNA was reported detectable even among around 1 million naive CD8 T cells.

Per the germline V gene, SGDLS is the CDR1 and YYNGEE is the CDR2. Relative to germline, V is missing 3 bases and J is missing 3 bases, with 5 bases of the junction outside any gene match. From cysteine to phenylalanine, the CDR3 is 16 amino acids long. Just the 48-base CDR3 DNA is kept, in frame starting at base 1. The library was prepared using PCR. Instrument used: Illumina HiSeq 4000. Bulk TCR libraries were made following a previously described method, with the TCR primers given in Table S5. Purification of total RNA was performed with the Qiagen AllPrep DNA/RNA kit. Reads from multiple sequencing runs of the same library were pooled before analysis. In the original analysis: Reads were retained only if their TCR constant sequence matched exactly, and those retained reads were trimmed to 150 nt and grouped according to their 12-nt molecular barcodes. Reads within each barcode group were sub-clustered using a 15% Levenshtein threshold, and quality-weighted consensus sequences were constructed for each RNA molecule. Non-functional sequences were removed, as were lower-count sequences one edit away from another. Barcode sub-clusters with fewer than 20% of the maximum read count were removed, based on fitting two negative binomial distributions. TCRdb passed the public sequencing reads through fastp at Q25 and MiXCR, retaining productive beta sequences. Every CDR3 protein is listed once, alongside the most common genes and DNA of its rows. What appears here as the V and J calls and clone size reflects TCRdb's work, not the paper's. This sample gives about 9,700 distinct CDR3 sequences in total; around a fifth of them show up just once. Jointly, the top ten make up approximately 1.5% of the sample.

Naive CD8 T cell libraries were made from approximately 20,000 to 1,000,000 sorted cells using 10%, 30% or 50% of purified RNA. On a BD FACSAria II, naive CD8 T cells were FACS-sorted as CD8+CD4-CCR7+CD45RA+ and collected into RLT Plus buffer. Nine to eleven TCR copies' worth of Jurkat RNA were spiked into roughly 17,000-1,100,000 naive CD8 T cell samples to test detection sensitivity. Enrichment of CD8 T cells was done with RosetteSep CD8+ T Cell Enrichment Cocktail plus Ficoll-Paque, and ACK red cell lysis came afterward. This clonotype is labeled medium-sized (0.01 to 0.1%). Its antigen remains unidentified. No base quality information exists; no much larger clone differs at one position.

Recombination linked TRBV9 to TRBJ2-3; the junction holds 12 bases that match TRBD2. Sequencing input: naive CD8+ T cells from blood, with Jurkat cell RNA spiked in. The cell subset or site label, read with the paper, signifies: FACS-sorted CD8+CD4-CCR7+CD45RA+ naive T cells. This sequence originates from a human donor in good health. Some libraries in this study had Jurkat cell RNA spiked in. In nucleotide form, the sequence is TGTGCCAGCAGCGGACTAGCGGGAGAAGGTACAGATACGCAGTATTTT. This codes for CASSGLAGEGTDTQYF.